A single T cell receptor (beta chain) is shown here with its context. Its target is unknown. The CDR3 length is 14 residues. Trimming cost V 1 base and J 3 bases, with 9 bases left between them. From germline, CDR1 is LGHNT and CDR2 FRNRAP. The record originates from a study of T cell repertoires in cytomegalovirus infection. In TCRdb, the reads were re-called with MiXCR into one record per CDR3 protein. This sample has about 830,000 distinct CDR3 sequences; about 30% occur once, and the top ten carry around 11%. The TCR comes from a human donor in good health (CMV status not recorded). Some clones in this sample may be carry-over from other donors' samples. The sample here was cultured CD8+ T cells from PBMCs, taken from culture after CMV antigen stimulation. The V gene is TRBV12-5, the J gene TRBJ1-2; a weak D match, TRBD1 (5 bases). CDR3 sequence reads: CASGLAGTDYGYTF. CDR3 coding DNA: TGTGCTAGTGGTTTGGCCGGGACTGACTATGGCTACACCTTC. The full variable domain, rest sourced from reference TRBV12-5 and TRBJ1-2, is DARVTQTPRHKVTEMGQEVTMRCQPILGHNTVFWYRQTMMQGLELLAYFRNRAPLDDSGMPKDRFSAEMPDATLATLKIQPSEPRDSAVYFCASGLAGTDYGYTFGSGTRLTVV.